Shown below are 20 T cell receptor beta chains from a single sample sequenced in a study of T cell responses to AZD1222 COVID-19 vaccine. Clones were sequenced by immunoSEQ multiplex PCR, and TCRdb holds only the in-frame ones, with some missing. The sample lists approximately 99,000 clones; 80% to 95% were seen once. The material was peripheral blood, obtained 28 days after the second AZD1222 dose. The receptors here all came from an adult who received the AZD1222 COVID-19 vaccine.

The chain couples TRBV7-2 to TRBJ1-2; no clear D. The CDR3 is 12 amino acids. The ends were cut back, 5 bases at V and 4 bases at J, with 8 bases in the middle. CDR1 is SGHTA and CDR2 is FQGNSA in the germline V gene. The chain's CDR3 is CASSAQAYGYTF. In DNA, the CDR3 is TGTGCCAGCAGCGCCCAGGCCTATGGCTACACCTTC.

The rearrangement links TRBV3-1 (or the pseudogene TRBV3-2) to TRBJ1-5; D gene uncertain. CDR1 is LGHDT, CDR2 YNNKEL, per germline (reference sequence). The CDR3 loop spans 15 amino acids. V shed 2 bases and J shed 0 bases, with 8 bases lying between them. The CDR3 is CASSQTSDSNQPQHF. DNA of the CDR3: TGTGCCAGCAGCCAAACGTCCGATAGCAATCAGCCCCAGCATTTT.

The rearrangement links TRBV29-1 to TRBJ1-5, with TRBD1 matching 9 bases. Germline CDR1 and CDR2: SQVTM and ANQGSEA. V lost 6 bases and J lost 11; bases outside the gene matches: 11. The CDR3 length is 13 residues. The CDR3 protein is CSVVQGAGGTQHF. CDR3 nucleotides: TGCAGCGTCGTACAGGGGGCCGGGGGGACCCAGCATTTT.

The chain recombines TRBV3-1 (or the pseudogene TRBV3-2) with TRBJ2-7; TRBD2 matches at 7 bases. With 5 bases clipped from V and 0 bases from J, the junction kept 4 bases outside the gene matches. Germline-derived CDR1 and CDR2 are LGHDT and YNNKEL (reference sequence). The CDR3 length is 14 residues. Here the CDR3 reads CASSRDYNSYEQYF. CDR3 DNA sequence: TGTGCCAGCAGCAGGGACTACAACTCCTACGAGCAGTACTTC.

The V and J genes are TRBV6-5 and TRBJ1-6; D gene unclear. V was cut by 7 bases and J by 8 bases, with 15 bases left in between. Germline values: CDR1 MNHEY, CDR2 SVGAGI. The CDR3 covers 14 residues. CDR3 amino acids: CASTYRTTYSPLHF. Here the CDR3 DNA reads TGTGCCAGCACCTACCGGACCACTTATTCACCCCTCCACTTT.

A few counts support this clone. The chain joins TRBV27 to TRBJ1-2; possibly TRBD1 for D (5 bases). CDR3 length: 17 residues. Germline V gene lookup returns CDR1 MNHEY and CDR2 SMNVEV (reference sequence). V was shortened by 2 bases and J by 4 bases, with 20 bases between the two germline ends. The CDR3 sequence is CASSLTPRTSLSYGYTF. Here the CDR3 DNA reads TGTGCCAGCAGTTTAACCCCCCGGACAAGTCTGTCCTATGGCTACACCTTC.

The chain uses TRBV18 and TRBJ1-1; no definite D call. Germline lookup yields CDR1 KGHSH and CDR2 LQKENI. This CDR3 has 15 residues. V was shortened by 4 bases and J by 4 bases, with 16 bases between the two germline ends. The DNA for the CDR3 is TGTGCCAGCTCACAGTCGGGGTCTGCAGGCACTGAAGCTTTCTTT. Its protein product is CASSQSGSAGTEAFF.

The J gene is TRBJ1-5, the V gene TRBV4-2; 9 bases agree with TRBD1. Per germline, CDR1 LGHNA and CDR2 YNFKEQ. Trimming cost V 5 bases and J 4 bases; bases outside gene matches: 0. The CDR3 has 13 amino acids. The CDR3 nucleotides are TGTGCCAGCAGCGGACAGGGGAATCAGCCCCAGCATTTT. It encodes CASSGQGNQPQHF.

This sequence joins TRBV6-6 and TRBJ1-4, with a tentative D call TRBD1 (5 bases). Deletions cut 6 bases from V and 7 bases from J, with 15 bases between. The CDR3 is made up of 14 amino acids. The germline gives CDR1 MNHNY, CDR2 SVGAGI (reference sequence). The CDR3 loop is CASSQQAAREKLFF. CDR3 DNA sequence: TGTGCCAGCAGCCAACAGGCCGCGCGTGAAAAACTGTTTTTT.

This clone is a singleton in its sample. The CDR3 loop reads CASSPGTDTQYF. The CDR3 DNA reads TGTGCCAGCAGCCCGGGGACAGATACGCAGTATTTT. The V and J genes are TRBV5-6 and TRBJ2-3; D possibly corresponds to TRBD2 (5 bases). The CDR3 spans 12 residues. The V gene's germline CDR1 is SGHDT and CDR2 YYEEEE. The V end was cut by 4 bases, the J end by 3 bases, with 6 bases between.

The J gene is TRBJ2-1, the V gene TRBV6-2 or TRBV6-3; the D gene is possibly TRBD2 (6 bases). Per germline, CDR1 MNHEY and CDR2 SVGEGT. Trimming took off 2 bases at V and 7 bases at J, with 15 bases between the two ends. The CDR3 contains 15 residues. The CDR3 reads CASSYMWGGPNEQFF. In nucleotides, the CDR3 is TGTGCCAGCAGTTACATGTGGGGAGGTCCGAATGAGCAGTTCTTC.

This clone was found once. The chain couples TRBV10-2 to TRBJ1-5, with a weak D call TRBD1 (6 bases). CDR1 is WSHSY, CDR2 SAAADI, per germline. There are 15 residues in the CDR3. V was cut by 5 bases and J by 4 bases, with 15 bases left in between. The CDR3 region is CASSPLGAANQPQHF. CDR3 bases: TGCGCCAGCAGTCCCTTGGGGGCAGCAAATCAGCCCCAGCATTTT.

The CDR3 bases are TGTGCCAGCAGTCCGATAGGGACAGGGGGCTACGAGCAGTACTTC. It specifies CASSPIGTGGYEQYF. V is TRBV27 and J is TRBJ2-7; 11 bases line up with TRBD1. V dropped 5 bases and J dropped 3; count of bases not matched to a gene: 6. The CDR3 runs to 15 residues. Germline V gives CDR1 MNHEY, CDR2 SMNVEV (reference sequence).

The DNA of the CDR3 is TGTGCCAGCAGCTTGGCTAGCGGGGTTACCTACGAGCAGTACTTC. Encoded protein: CASSLASGVTYEQYF. The gene calls are TRBV5-5 and TRBJ2-7; 9 bases fit TRBD2. V dropped 0 bases and J dropped 2; count of bases not matched to a gene: 3. This CDR3 has 15 amino acids. CDR1 and CDR2 from the germline V gene are SGHKS and YYEKEE (reference sequence).

Remarks on this clone: At the DNA level, this CDR3 is encoded by other sequences in the same sample as well. V usage is TRBV15 and J usage is TRBJ1-1; D call uncertain. The CDR3 covers 14 residues. Trimming removed 0 bases at V and 2 bases at J, with 7 bases between. Germline loops: CDR1 LNHNV, CDR2 YYDKDF (reference sequence). The CDR3 DNA sequence: TGTGCCACCAGCAGAGATCGAGGTAACACTGAAGCTTTCTTT. Amino acids: CATSRDRGNTEAFF.

The gene calls are TRBV7-2 and TRBJ1-4; D remains unclear. Germline V lookup: CDR1 SGHTA, CDR2 FQGNSA. The CDR3 extends over 15 amino acids. V was shortened by 5 bases and J by 5 bases, with 15 bases between the two germline ends. CDR3 sequence reads: CASSPKGRWNEKLFF. The CDR3 DNA is TGTGCCAGCAGCCCTAAAGGCAGATGGAATGAAAAACTGTTTTTT.

The chain combines TRBV7-9 with TRBJ1-2, with TRBD1 identical over 7 bases. CDR3 length equals 13 residues. The V and J ends lost 6 bases and 7 bases, in that order; junction bases with no gene match: 8. The germline V gene encodes CDR1 SEHNR and CDR2 FQNEAQ (reference sequence). This CDR3 reads CASRPDRIGGYTF. The CDR3 DNA sequence: TGTGCCAGCAGACCGGACAGGATCGGTGGCTACACCTTC.

This clone was observed a few times. The chain is built from TRBV24-1 and TRBJ2-5; D gene ambiguous. Germline CDR1 and CDR2: KGHDR and SFDVKD. CDR3 length: 12 amino acids. The V end lost 3 bases, the J end lost 9 bases, and 10 bases lay between the germline ends. CDR3 loop: CATSDTDTAQYF. DNA of the CDR3: TGTGCCACCAGTGATACCGACACGGCCCAGTACTTC.

This rearrangement joins TRBV3-1 (or the pseudogene TRBV3-2) to TRBJ2-7; maybe TRBD2 (6 bases). This CDR3 comprises 14 residues. Trimming stripped 4 bases from V and 2 bases from J, with 12 bases between. From germline, CDR1 is LGHDT and CDR2 YNNKEL (reference sequence). The CDR3 region has the DNA TGTGCCAGCAGCCTCGACGGGGGAACCTACGAGCAGTACTTC. This encodes CASSLDGGTYEQYF.

The genes are TRBV27 and TRBJ2-2; D gene uncertain. V lost 2 bases and J 6 bases, leaving 10 bases between the germline ends. The CDR3 loop spans 14 amino acids. Germline assignment: CDR1 MNHEY and CDR2 SMNVEV (reference sequence). In nucleotides, the CDR3 is TGTGCCAGCAGTTTAGGTTCTTCCCCCGGGGAGCTGTTTTTT. This sequence encodes CASSLGSSPGELFF.